The 10 T cell receptor beta chains presented below share a single source sample, sequenced in a study of cytotoxic CD8 clonotypes in ibrutinib-treated CLL. Clones were sequenced by immunoSEQ multiplex PCR, and TCRdb holds only the in-frame ones, with some missing. The table records some 150,000 clones, around 84% of them present only once. The specimen comprised PBMCs, sampled after 36 months of ibrutinib treatment. These receptors all stem from a human donor with chronic lymphocytic leukemia.

The chain is built from TRBV9 and TRBJ1-6; D is unclear. V lost 4 bases, J lost 6 bases, and 8 bases lay in between. Germline CDR1 and CDR2: SGDLS and YYNGEE. This CDR3 has 13 amino acids. The CDR3 protein is CASSPRVNSPLHF. CDR3 coding DNA: TGTGCCAGCAGCCCCCGAGTTAATTCACCCCTCCACTTT.

The J gene is TRBJ2-7, the V gene TRBV11-2; D is tentatively TRBD1 or TRBD2 (5 bases each). The CDR3 length is 14 residues. Germline-derived CDR1 and CDR2 are SGHAT and FQNNGV. Trimming shortened V by 3 bases and J by 2 bases, and 11 bases separated the two germline ends. In DNA, the CDR3 is TGTGCCAGCAGCTTGGATGGGGGAACCTACGAGCAGTACTTC. It yields the protein CASSLDGGTYEQYF.

DNA for the CDR3: TGTGCCACCGGACCTGGCTACCAAGAGACCCAGTACTTC. This sequence encodes CATGPGYQETQYF. The chain links TRBV18 to TRBJ2-5; D uncertain. CDR3 size: 13 residues. In germline, CDR1 is KGHSH, CDR2 LQKENI. The V gene lost 10 bases and the J gene lost 0 bases, with 12 bases spanning the gap.

The J gene is TRBJ2-7, the V gene TRBV7-3, with 7 bases lining up with TRBD1. This CDR3 has 15 residues. Losses at the gene ends were 4 bases for V and 2 bases for J; bases not matched to a gene: 8. CDR1 and CDR2 (germline): SGHTA, FQGTGA. The CDR3 loop reads CASSSTGTAPYEQYF. CDR3 in DNA: TGTGCCAGCAGCTCGACCGGGACAGCCCCCTACGAGCAGTACTTC.

This clone was recorded once. CDR3 sequence (DNA): TGTGCCAGCTCACCGGAGGTTCCAGCGCGTCCCTATGGCTACACCTTC. Its translation is CASSPEVPARPYGYTF. This chain joins TRBV18 and TRBJ1-2; D not resolved. In germline, CDR1 is KGHSH, CDR2 LQKENI. V lost 3 bases to trimming and J lost 4 bases, with 18 bases between them. The CDR3 contains 16 residues.

This chain joins TRBV6-5 and TRBJ2-1; no clear D gene. Germline V lookup: CDR1 MNHEY, CDR2 SVGAGI. The CDR3 loop spans 15 amino acids. Trimming shortened V by 0 bases and J by 9 bases, and 15 bases separated the two germline ends. This CDR3 is CASSYSQMAWGEQFF. CDR3 bases: TGTGCCAGCAGTTACTCCCAAATGGCCTGGGGTGAGCAGTTCTTC.

V gene TRBV10-3 combines with J gene TRBJ1-2; D perhaps matches TRBD1 (6 bases). The V gene lost 3 bases and the J gene lost 10 bases, with 18 bases spanning the gap. CDR3 length: 14 residues. CDR1 and CDR2 (germline): ENHRY, SYGVKD. This chain's CDR3 is CAISDRVGGSDYTF. Here the CDR3 DNA reads TGTGCCATCAGTGATAGGGTAGGGGGTAGCGACTACACCTTC.

The V gene is TRBV5-1, the J gene TRBJ1-1; possibly TRBD1 for D (6 bases). The CDR3 runs 18 residues. Trimming took 0 bases from V and 5 from J, leaving 23 bases between them. Looked up from germline, CDR1 is SGHRS and CDR2 is YFSETQ. The CDR3 loop reads CASSLDPLSPGAGTEAFF. DNA of the CDR3: TGCGCCAGCAGCTTGGATCCACTCTCCCCGGGGGCTGGAACTGAAGCTTTCTTT. Combining the CDR3 with reference TRBV5-1 and TRBJ1-1 gives the whole variable domain KAGVTQTPRYLIKTRGQQVTLSCSPISGHRSVSWYQQTPGQGLQFLFEYFSETQRNKGNFPGRFSGRQFSNSRSEMNVSTLELGDSALYLCASSLDPLSPGAGTEAFFGQGTRLTVV.

The CDR3 DNA reads TGTGCCAGCAGTGAACAGGTCCAGGAGACCCAGTACTTC. Protein sequence: CASSEQVQETQYF. This chain connects TRBV6-5 to TRBJ2-5; the D gene is possibly TRBD1 (5 bases). Germline CDR1 is MNHEY and CDR2 is SVGAGI. V lost 5 bases, J lost 5 bases, and 12 bases lay in between. The CDR3 has 13 residues.

V and J are TRBV7-9 and TRBJ2-1; 8 bases agree with TRBD2. CDR3 size: 16 residues. CDR1 is SEHNR, CDR2 FQNEAQ, per germline (reference sequence). J was trimmed by 3 bases and V by 1 base; bases with no gene match: 5. Here the CDR3 reads CASSLDRAGVYNEQFF. CDR3 DNA: TGTGCCAGCAGCTTAGATCGAGCGGGAGTCTACAATGAGCAGTTCTTC.